This TCR beta chain appears in the sequencing data of a study of blood T cell dynamics during melanoma immunotherapy (dated by TCRdb to about 2020). Background on the whole study: Patients with metastatic melanoma were treated with first-line pembrolizumab or nivolumab plus ipilimumab as standard of care in the United Kingdom. The training cohort consisted of consecutive patients, while an additional independent group of patients from the same centre was pooled to form an external validation set. To find early correlates of response, peripheral T cell receptor repertoires were profiled in metastatic melanoma patients before and after one cycle of checkpoint inhibitor therapy. What the study reported, not specific to this receptor: The relatively small sample size was recognized as a factor that could limit how well the results generalize. A bifurcated reorganization of the PBMC repertoire at W3, with increased clonality or increased diversity, was observed in patients who later achieved disease control, unlike in progressors. Whether the T cell clones driving repertoire changes were melanoma-specific or reflected general immune activation could not be determined in the study.

Including the terminal cysteine and phenylalanine, the CDR3 comprises 15 residues. Just CDR3 DNA is preserved here, 45 bases in frame from base 1. Relative to germline, V is missing 2 bases and J is missing 4 bases, with 6 bases of the junction outside any gene match. Sequences LNHDA (CDR1) and SQIVND (CDR2) are obtained from the germline V gene (reference sequence). This specimen's time point label, interpreted: week 3, after first cycle of checkpoint inhibitor. Blood samples were taken before treatment (T0) and at week 3 (W3), following the first cycle of checkpoint blockade. Except for a couple of patients with rapid clinical progression, response was assessed 12 weeks after the first infusion by RECIST 1.1; disease control meant complete response, partial response or stable disease. Any patient who had received prior systemic cancer treatment, was on concomitant immunosuppressant therapy or had synchronous other active malignancies was excluded. TCR beta was sequenced in both bulk PBMC and plasma cell-free DNA in order to track circulating cells as well as T cell turnover. PBMC were isolated from blood with Lymphoprep and SepMate tubes, followed by red cell lysis. QIAamp DNA Blood Mini kits were used to extract DNA from PBMC and sorted T cell subsets.

For every bulk PBMC sample, a fixed 350 ng of DNA was loaded. Following the manufacturer instructions, the immunoSEQ TCRb Assay kit was used to amplify TCR beta CDR3 sequences from genomic DNA. The KAPA Library Quantification Kit for Illumina platforms was used to quantify pooled libraries by qPCR. Pooled libraries were clustered at roughly 0.55-1.1 pM and sequenced on an Illumina NextSeq 500. The source study handled its data this way. The TCR data were analyzed using immunoSEQ ANALYZER and the R LymphoSeq package. A rearrangement efficiency score was calculated as productive divided by the sum of productive and non-productive CDR3 sequences. Clonality was assessed using the Gini coefficient and diversity using the Renyi index at alpha=1, with pairwise comparisons between timepoints within each patient. Clonal relatedness, based on an edit distance of 3, and repertoire similarity, based on the Bhattacharyya coefficient, were both computed in LymphoSeq. To classify response, a linear discriminant analysis based on week-3 changes in clonality and diversity was built with the R MASS and caret packages. In its TCRdb copy, this immuneACCESS table keeps in-frame sequences only and misses some clones. Where compared with another copy, unresolved V genes explain less than half of these, and the others have no known cause. Clonal size and the V and J genes are those of that table, whereas D and trimming came from the DNA. The sample records about 11,000 clones, approximately 91% of which are singletons. Around 5.8% of the sample comes from the top ten.

Of note for this clone: Its target antigen remains unknown. No base quality information exists; no much larger clone differs at one position.

Here the chain combines TRBV19 and TRBJ2-3, with TRBD2 matching 7 junction bases. The source was blood, collected from a patient treated with checkpoint blockade. This sequence originates from a human donor with melanoma. The CDR3 protein sequence reads: CASSISTGGADTQYF. The DNA sequence is TGTGCCAGTAGTATATCTACGGGGGGAGCAGATACGCAGTATTTT.